Listed below are T cell receptor beta chains from one sample, sequenced in a study of blood T cell repertoires in COVID-19. Produced via immunoSEQ multiplex PCR; TCRdb's table is partial and in-frame only. Of about 42,000 clones in the sample, about 85% were seen once. Specimen: peripheral blood. These receptors were collected from a woman in her 70s in a cohort sampled during active COVID-19. Both conserved end residues are part of each CDR3. The D gene is left open where the match is weak. Not every row has a clone size; where given, it reads once, few, many or a size class.

clone size	V gene	J gene	D gene	CDR3 protein	CDR3 DNA
NA	TRBV7-9	TRBJ1-1	NA	CASSLARGNTEAFF	TGTGCCAGCAGCTTAGCGCGAGGGAACACTGAAGCTTTCTTT
NA	TRBV29-1	TRBJ2-7	NA	CSVSDLAYEQYF	TGCAGCGTTTCCGACCTAGCCTACGAGCAGTACTTC
NA	TRBV6-2/TRBV6-3	TRBJ2-5	NA	CASSSLSRRSLRGQETQYF	TGTGCCAGCAGTTCTCTGTCCCGGCGTTCGTTGCGGGGACAAGAGACCCAGTACTTC
NA	TRBV5-5	TRBJ1-4	NA	CASSSATGPNEKLFF	TGTGCCAGCAGCTCTGCTACAGGTCCGAATGAAAAACTGTTTTTT
NA	TRBV7-9	TRBJ2-1	NA	CASSGLSSYNEQFF	TGTGCCAGCAGCGGGCTAAGCTCCTACAATGAGCAGTTCTTC
NA	TRBV3-1/TRBV3-2	TRBJ2-5	TRBD1	CASRDRGHQETQYF	TGTGCCAGCAGGGACAGGGGACACCAAGAGACCCAGTACTTC
NA	TRBV19	TRBJ2-7	TRBD2	CASSISTASGSYEQYF	TGTGCCAGTAGTATTAGTACGGCTAGCGGGAGTTACGAGCAGTACTTC
NA	TRBV7-2	TRBJ2-3	TRBD2	CASSFSGTDTQYF	TGTGCCAGCAGCTTTAGCGGGACAGATACGCAGTATTTT
NA	TRBV24-1	TRBJ2-6	NA	CATANSLSGANVLTF	TGTGCCACCGCAAACAGCTTGTCTGGGGCCAACGTCCTGACTTTC
NA	TRBV11-2	TRBJ2-7	NA	CASSLARALSYEQYF	TGTGCCAGCAGCTTAGCGAGAGCCCTATCCTACGAGCAGTACTTC
NA	TRBV18	TRBJ2-5	TRBD1	CASSPPQQGTQETQYF	TGTGCCAGCTCACCACCACAACAGGGGACCCAAGAGACCCAGTACTTC
NA	TRBV6-5	TRBJ2-7	TRBD1	CASLRTGYYEQYF	TGTGCCAGCCTCCGGACAGGGTACTACGAGCAGTACTTC
NA	TRBV10-2	TRBJ2-2	TRBD1	CASSVLGQAGELFF	TGCGCCAGCAGCGTCCTAGGACAGGCCGGGGAGCTGTTTTTT
NA	TRBV28	TRBJ1-4	NA	CASSSSQGFEKLFF	TGTGCCAGCAGTTCTTCCCAGGGGTTTGAAAAACTGTTTTTT
NA	TRBV7-2	TRBJ2-1	NA	CASSKDTHPYNEQFF	TGTGCCAGCAGTAAGGACACTCACCCCTACAATGAGCAGTTCTTC
NA	TRBV6-5	TRBJ1-1	NA	CASSYSSGVLNTEAFF	TGTGCCAGCAGTTACTCGTCAGGGGTACTAAACACTGAAGCTTTCTTT
once	TRBV9	TRBJ2-1	NA	CASSVGPNEQFF	TGTGCCAGCAGCGTAGGTCCAAATGAGCAGTTCTTC
NA	TRBV13	TRBJ2-7	NA	CASSLAPNSYEQYF	TGTGCCAGCAGCTTAGCCCCAAACAGCTACGAGCAGTACTTC
NA	TRBV4-3	TRBJ2-7	NA	CASSQDLTTSTYEQYF	TGCGCCAGCAGCCAAGATCTAACTACCTCAACCTACGAGCAGTACTTC
NA	TRBV7-2	TRBJ2-7	NA	CASGFRTSPYEQYF	TGTGCCAGCGGGTTCCGGACTTCACCCTACGAGCAGTACTTC
NA	TRBV7-2	TRBJ1-1	TRBD1	CASSLSRQGGRAFF	TGTGCCAGCAGCTTATCTCGCCAGGGGGGAAGAGCTTTCTTT
NA	TRBV30	TRBJ2-3	TRBD2	CAWSPGLAGVTDTQYF	TGTGCCTGGAGCCCGGGACTAGCGGGGGTCACAGATACGCAGTATTTT
NA	TRBV12-3/TRBV12-4	TRBJ2-7	TRBD1	CASSRQGYEQYF	TGTGCCAGCAGTAGACAGGGGTACGAGCAGTACTTC
medium-sized	TRBV6-2/TRBV6-3	TRBJ2-7	TRBD2	CASSQGLAGYEQYF	TGTGCCAGCAGCCAGGGACTAGCGGGCTACGAGCAGTACTTC
NA	TRBV28	TRBJ2-5	NA	CASSLSALGYETQYF	TGTGCCAGCAGCCTTAGCGCATTGGGTTACGAGACCCAGTACTTC
NA	TRBV30	TRBJ2-5	NA	CAWSAGTQETQYF	TGTGCCTGGAGTGCCGGGACACAAGAGACCCAGTACTTC
NA	TRBV7-7	TRBJ2-2	TRBD1	CASRPGQGAGELFF	TGTGCTAGCAGACCGGGACAGGGGGCCGGGGAGCTGTTTTTT
NA	TRBV19	TRBJ1-1	NA	CASSLRDLSNTEAFF	TGTGCCAGTAGTTTACGGGATCTGAGTAACACTGAAGCTTTCTTT
NA	TRBV24-1	TRBJ2-1	NA	CATSAPAGTGSGRANNEQFF	TGTGCCACCAGTGCCCCTGCCGGGACAGGGAGCGGGAGGGCCAACAATGAGCAGTTCTTC
NA	TRBV6-2/TRBV6-3	TRBJ2-5	NA	CASSSRPLQETQYF	TGTGCCAGCAGCTCCAGGCCCTTACAAGAGACCCAGTACTTC
few	TRBV2	TRBJ1-1	NA	CASSGTETKNTEAFF	TGTGCCAGCAGTGGGACAGAAACAAAGAACACTGAAGCTTTCTTT
few	TRBV6-5	TRBJ2-7	NA	CASSRNRDKSYEQYF	TGTGCCAGCAGTAGGAACCGGGACAAATCCTACGAGCAGTACTTC
once	TRBV19	TRBJ2-2	TRBD2	CASTNGLAGGITGELFF	TGTGCCAGTACCAACGGACTAGCGGGAGGAATCACCGGGGAGCTGTTTTTT
NA	TRBV4-3	TRBJ1-1	NA	CASSQDWNTEAFF	TGCGCCAGCAGCCAAGACTGGAACACTGAAGCTTTCTTT
NA	TRBV11-2	TRBJ2-7	TRBD2	CASSPGLAGGQSYEQYF	TGTGCCAGCAGCCCGGGACTAGCGGGAGGGCAATCCTACGAGCAGTACTTC
NA	TRBV11-2	TRBJ1-5	TRBD1	CASSKGQTYQPQHF	TGTGCCAGCAGCAAGGGACAGACGTATCAGCCCCAGCATTTT
medium-sized	TRBV2	TRBJ1-5	TRBD1	CASSGDRAPQPQHF	TGTGCCAGCAGTGGAGACAGGGCCCCTCAGCCCCAGCATTTT
NA	TRBV20-1	TRBJ2-7	NA	CSAGGGLGYEQYF	TGCAGTGCTGGTGGAGGGCTCGGGTACGAGCAGTACTTC
NA	TRBV7-8	TRBJ2-7	NA	CASSFDRQRYEQYF	TGTGCCAGCAGCTTCGACAGGCAGAGATACGAGCAGTACTTC
NA	TRBV28	TRBJ1-1	NA	CASSLSRDGTEAFF	TGTGCCAGCAGTTTAAGCAGGGATGGGACTGAAGCTTTCTTT
NA	TRBV9	TRBJ2-3	TRBD1	CASSQTGGYTDTQYF	TGTGCCAGCAGCCAGACAGGGGGGTACACAGATACGCAGTATTTT
NA	TRBV7-3	TRBJ2-3	NA	CASSQDRSTDTQYF	TGTGCCAGCAGCCAAGACAGGTCCACAGATACGCAGTATTTT
NA	TRBV6-2/TRBV6-3	TRBJ2-2	NA	CASSLRGTANTGELFF	TGTGCCAGCAGCCTCCGGGGGACGGCCAACACCGGGGAGCTGTTTTTT
once	TRBV3-1/TRBV3-2	TRBJ2-7	TRBD2	CASSQGPSGSSYEQYF	TGTGCCAGCAGCCAAGGACCTAGCGGGAGCTCCTACGAGCAGTACTTC
few	TRBV5-4	TRBJ2-1	NA	CASSGRGHSYNEQFF	TGTGCCAGCAGCGGCAGGGGTCACTCCTACAATGAGCAGTTCTTC
NA	TRBV7-3	TRBJ2-3	NA	CASSSTPGSTDTQYF	TGTGCCAGCAGCTCGACCCCGGGGAGCACAGATACGCAGTATTTT
NA	TRBV19	TRBJ2-3	TRBD2	CASSLRLAGGPASTQYF	TGTGCCAGTAGTTTAAGACTAGCGGGAGGGCCAGCAAGTACGCAGTATTTT